The 10 T cell receptor beta chains below were found in one sample sequenced in a study of lymphopenia after photon versus proton radiotherapy. The table came from immunoSEQ multiplex PCR; TCRdb's copy has only in-frame clones and leaves some out. The sample lists around 26,000 clones, around four fifths occurring once. The specimen comprised peripheral blood, sampled from a patient treated with proton-based radiotherapy. The receptors shown here come from a woman in her seventies with pancreatic cancer.

This chain's CDR3 is CASSFPTGIGGANVLTF. As DNA, the CDR3 is TGTGCCAGCAGTTTCCCCACAGGGATAGGAGGGGCCAACGTCCTGACTTTC. The genes are TRBV28 and TRBJ2-6; D might be TRBD1 (6 bases). CDR3 length: 17 amino acids. V lost 3 bases, J lost 4 bases, and 16 bases lay in between. CDR1 and CDR2 from the germline V gene are MDHEN and SYDVKM.

The chain recombines TRBV11-2 with TRBJ2-5; TRBD1 aligns across 7 bases. V shed 5 bases, J shed 1 base, and the junction held 7 bases outside the gene matches. Germline loops: CDR1 SGHAT, CDR2 FQNNGV. This CDR3 contains 15 residues. CDR3 nucleotides: TGTGCCAGCAGCCGCTTACGGGACAGCCAAGAGACCCAGTACTTC. Encoded protein: CASSRLRDSQETQYF.

The chain combines TRBV4-2 with TRBJ1-2, with 7 nucleotides matching TRBD1. CDR1 LGHNA and CDR2 YNFKEQ come from the germline V gene. Trimming at V came to 2 bases and at J to 7 bases, leaving 7 bases not matched to a gene. The CDR3 contains 14 residues. CDR3: CASSQTDRAGGYTF. The CDR3 nucleotides are TGTGCCAGCAGCCAAACAGACAGGGCTGGTGGCTACACCTTC.

The chain uses TRBV27 and TRBJ2-1; D is perhaps TRBD2 (6 bases). CDR3 length: 16 residues. Trimming removed 1 base from V and 6 bases from J, with 16 bases in between. Germline V gene data show CDR1 as MNHEY and CDR2 as SMNVEV (reference sequence). The CDR3 is CASSLLSVGGVNEQFF. The CDR3 DNA follows: TGTGCCAGCAGTTTATTATCGGTGGGAGGCGTCAATGAGCAGTTCTTC.

This chain connects TRBV19 to TRBJ1-2; possible D gene TRBD1, 6 bases. V was trimmed by 0 bases and J by 3 bases, leaving 17 bases between them. Germline CDR1 and CDR2: LNHDA and SQIVND (reference sequence). CDR3 length: 17 residues. CDR3 nucleotides: TGTGCCAGTAGTATAGATTTTGGGGCAGGGGACGACTATGGCTACACCTTC. Protein sequence: CASSIDFGAGDDYGYTF.

This clone was recorded a few times. The chain employs TRBV28 and TRBJ1-2; D is unresolved. Germline assignment: CDR1 MDHEN and CDR2 SYDVKM. V shed 5 bases and J shed 3 bases, with 7 bases lying between them. The CDR3 spans 12 residues. The CDR3 reads CASSETDYGYTF. CDR3 in DNA: TGTGCCAGCAGTGAGACTGACTATGGCTACACCTTC.

This clone came up once. The chain joins TRBV28 to TRBJ1-2; D is uncertain. From germline, CDR1 is MDHEN and CDR2 SYDVKM. This CDR3 has 13 residues. V gave up 3 bases and J gave up 4 bases, with 9 bases separating them. DNA of the CDR3: TGTGCCAGCAGTTTTTCCAGGATCTATGGCTACACCTTC. Translating gives CASSFSRIYGYTF.

The rearrangement uses TRBV27 and TRBJ2-5; D unresolved. The CDR3 contains 13 residues. Germline lookup yields CDR1 MNHEY and CDR2 SMNVEV (reference sequence). The V end was cut by 4 bases, the J end by 4 bases, with 10 bases between. The CDR3 bases are TGTGCCAGCAGTTCCAACCCTCTAGAGACCCAGTACTTC. Its protein is CASSSNPLETQYF.

The chain recombines TRBV19 with TRBJ1-3, with D perhaps TRBD1 (5 bases). V lost 3 bases to trimming and J lost 0 bases, with 15 bases between them. Per the germline V gene, CDR1 is LNHDA and CDR2 is SQIVND (reference sequence). This CDR3 has 17 amino acids. CDR3 amino acids: CASSITRDRNSGNTIYF. CDR3 bases: TGTGCCAGTAGTATCACCCGGGACCGAAACTCTGGAAACACCATATATTTT.

V and J are TRBV28 and TRBJ1-6; TRBD1 is a possible D gene (6 bases). V was cut by 1 base and J by 9 bases, with 13 bases left in between. Looked up from germline, CDR1 is MDHEN and CDR2 is SYDVKM. This CDR3 is built from 15 residues. CDR3 nucleotide sequence: TGTGCCAGCAGTTTATCCGGGACAACCACTTCACCCCTCCACTTT. The encoded protein is CASSLSGTTTSPLHF.